This TCR beta chain was sequenced in a study of blood T cells in healthy people across ages. Findings of the study overall: In long-lived donors, naive CD4+ cell counts and diversity exceeded those of aged donors.

There are many counts of this clonotype. Its antigen remains unknown. Together with a sample-barcoded 5' primer, a J-beta primer mix was included in a second PCR lasting about 7 to 12 cycles. TCRdb analysed the 5' RACE reads with MiXCR anew, one entry per CDR3 protein. This sample yields roughly 640,000 distinct CDR3 sequences, of which about 30% are seen a single time; around 14% belongs to the top ten. The CDR3 extends over 17 amino acids. Germline V lookup: CDR1 LGHNA, CDR2 YSLEER. The V end lost 1 base, the J end lost 1 base, and 14 bases lay between the germline ends. Sequencing was carried out using blood. The genes are TRBV4-3 and TRBJ2-1; tentatively, D is TRBD1 or TRBD2 (5 bases each). The TCR comes from a woman older than 75 in good health. The CDR3 DNA reads as TGCGCCAGCAGCCAAGTGCCCCGGGGCTTATCCTACAATGAGCAGTTCTTC. Residues: CASSQVPRGLSYNEQFF.